The next 22 T cell receptor beta chains were all read from a single sample in a study of blood T cell repertoires in COVID-19. Some clones are missing from TCRdb's copy, which holds only in-frame ones; the method was immunoSEQ multiplex PCR. The sample yields about 180,000 clones, 84% seen once. Material: PBMCs or T cells enriched from blood (not recorded which). The receptors originated from a man aged 50-59 years who had recovered from COVID-19.

The V and J genes are TRBV3-1 (or the pseudogene TRBV3-2) and TRBJ2-1; 15 bases are shared with TRBD2. With 5 bases clipped from V and 6 bases from J, the junction kept 11 bases outside the gene matches. The CDR3 totals 18 residues. CDR1 is LGHDT and CDR2 is YNNKEL in the germline V gene (reference sequence). The CDR3 coding sequence is TGTGCCAGCAGCACTCGTCCCGGGACTAGCGGGGGGATCAATGAGCAGTTCTTC. Amino acid sequence: CASSTRPGTSGGINEQFF.

This clone has only a few counts. The chain has TRBV11-2 and TRBJ2-7, with TRBD2 identical over 16 bases. Germline lookup yields CDR1 SGHAT and CDR2 FQNNGV. The CDR3 is 16 amino acids. Trimming at V came to 5 bases and at J to 10 bases, leaving 11 bases not matched to a gene. The DNA for the CDR3 is TGTGCCAGCAGCCACCCCGGGACTAGCGGGGGGGCTCGACAGTACTTC. Residues: CASSHPGTSGGARQYF.

The rearrangement uses TRBV28 and TRBJ1-1; D might be TRBD1 (6 bases). Germline loops: CDR1 MDHEN, CDR2 SYDVKM. The CDR3 has 13 amino acids. V was pared by 2 bases and J by 10 bases, with 14 bases between. CDR3 sequence: CASSLRQGSRAFF. In DNA, the CDR3 is TGTGCCAGCAGTTTAAGGCAGGGGAGTAGAGCTTTCTTT.

Of note for this clone: This specimen includes other DNA sequences encoding the same CDR3. The rearrangement links TRBV7-9 to TRBJ2-1; D ambiguous. In germline, CDR1 is SEHNR, CDR2 FQNEAQ (reference sequence). CDR3 length equals 11 residues. V was clipped by 2 bases and J by 7 bases, with 3 bases between them. The CDR3 reads CASSLRNEQFF. The CDR3 bases are TGTGCCAGCAGCTTACGGAATGAGCAGTTCTTC.

V and J are TRBV12-3 or TRBV12-4 and TRBJ1-5; D is unclear. CDR3 length equals 12 residues. V shed 7 bases and J shed 6 bases, with 10 bases lying between them. The CDR3 protein is CASIGEVQPQHF. CDR3 coding DNA: TGTGCCAGCATCGGGGAGGTTCAGCCCCAGCATTTT.

The genes are TRBV28 and TRBJ1-3; no clear D gene. V lost 5 bases and J lost 0, with 35 bases in between. Germline CDR1 MDHEN, CDR2 SYDVKM. This CDR3 comprises 23 residues. The CDR3 nucleotides are TGTGCCAGCAGTACCTCCTTCTCGGACGGAGGGAATCCTCATATCAGCTCTGGAAACACCATATATTTT. Translating gives CASSTSFSDGGNPHISSGNTIYF.

The rearrangement uses TRBV10-2 and TRBJ1-2; 8 bases agree with TRBD1. Germline CDR1 reads WSHSY; CDR2 reads SAAADI. V lost 2 bases and J lost 6; bases outside the gene matches: 8. The CDR3 extends over 15 amino acids. The CDR3 bases are TGCGCCAGCAGTGAGGGCCCTTACAGGGGGAATGGCTACACCTTC. This encodes CASSEGPYRGNGYTF.

This chain links TRBV5-1 with TRBJ1-3; D gene ambiguous. CDR3 length: 14 residues. V shed 4 bases and J shed 0 bases, with 8 bases lying between them. Germline V gene sequence: CDR1 SGHRS, CDR2 YFSETQ. In DNA, the CDR3 is TGCGCCAGCAGCGGTGGCGGCTCTGGAAACACCATATATTTT. Translated, it gives CASSGGGSGNTIYF. The full variable domain, its missing parts supplied by reference TRBV5-1 and TRBJ1-3, is KAGVTQTPRYLIKTRGQQVTLSCSPISGHRSVSWYQQTPGQGLQFLFEYFSETQRNKGNFPGRFSGRQFSNSRSEMNVSTLELGDSALYLCASSGGGSGNTIYFGEGSWLTVV.

The chain couples TRBV11-3 to TRBJ2-3, with 7 bases aligning to TRBD2. This CDR3 is built from 16 residues. Germline trimming cut 5 bases from V and 5 bases from J; bases unmatched to any gene: 13. Germline CDR1 reads SGHNT; CDR2 reads YENEEA. The CDR3 protein is CASSPNSGSFGDTQYF. CDR3 nucleotides: TGTGCCAGCAGCCCTAATAGCGGGTCTTTCGGAGATACGCAGTATTTT.

V gene TRBV10-1 combines with J gene TRBJ1-1, with D perhaps TRBD1 (5 bases). The germline V and J ends were trimmed by 3 bases and 1 base, with 6 bases remaining between them. Germline CDR1 WNHNN, CDR2 SYGVQD (reference sequence). The CDR3 consists of 13 residues. CDR3 residues: CASSDQGNTEAFF. In DNA form, the CDR3 reads TGCGCCAGCAGTGATCAGGGGAACACTGAAGCTTTCTTT.

This clone was seen a single time. This chain joins TRBV19 and TRBJ2-5; D is unclear. Germline V lookup: CDR1 LNHDA, CDR2 SQIVND (reference sequence). V lost 1 base and J lost 6, with 12 bases in between. This CDR3 contains 14 residues. CDR3 sequence (DNA): TGTGCCAGTAGTATAGCGGTCGGGTGGCAGACCCAGTACTTC. Translating gives CASSIAVGWQTQYF.

The chain employs TRBV6-5 and TRBJ1-5; 7 positions match TRBD1. The CDR3 runs to 15 residues. The J segment lost 3 bases and the V segment lost 5 bases, leaving 7 bases of the junction unmatched. Looked up from germline, CDR1 is MNHEY and CDR2 is SVGAGI. The CDR3 sequence: CASSKLQGNNQPQHF. In nucleotides, the CDR3 is TGTGCCAGCAGTAAATTACAGGGGAACAATCAGCCCCAGCATTTT.

This clone was seen only a few times. One junction end does not reproduce the germline sequence, and a read error may be involved. The chain is built from TRBV3-1 (or the pseudogene TRBV3-2) and TRBJ1-2, with TRBD1 matching 7 bases. The germline V gene encodes CDR1 LGHDT and CDR2 YNNKEL (reference sequence). The CDR3 is 14 amino acids. The CDR3 coding sequence is TGTGCCAGCAGCCAAGAGAAGGGGGCGGTCGCTACGTCCTTC. Its translation: CASSQEKGAVATSF.

The chain recombines TRBV2 with TRBJ1-4; 10 bases line up with TRBD1. The CDR3 is made up of 15 amino acids. Germline CDR1 SNHLY, CDR2 FYNNEI. The ends lost 7 bases at V and 0 bases at J; junction bases unmatched: 2. The CDR3 sequence is CASTGQGATNEKLFF. CDR3 nucleotides: TGTGCCAGCACTGGACAGGGGGCAACTAATGAAAAACTGTTTTTT. Full variable domain (missing parts from reference TRBV2 and TRBJ1-4): EPEVTQTPSHQVTQMGQEVILRCVPISNHLYFYWYRQILGQKVEFLVSFYNNEISEKSEIFDDQFSVERPDGSNFTLKIRSTKLEDSAMYFCASTGQGATNEKLFFGSGTQLSVL.

The chain is built from TRBV7-9 and TRBJ1-2, with D hard to call. V lost 2 bases and J 1 base, leaving 8 bases between the germline ends. This CDR3 region has 14 residues. Germline CDR1 SEHNR, CDR2 FQNEAQ (reference sequence). For the CDR3, the DNA is TGTGCCAGCAGCTTATGGCAGGATAACTATGGCTACACCTTC. Translation gives CASSLWQDNYGYTF.

This clone was detected only once. The genes are TRBV11-2 and TRBJ2-7; no definite D call. V lost 0 bases, J lost 1 base, and 10 bases lay in between. CDR1 and CDR2 (germline): SGHAT, FQNNGV. The CDR3 runs to 15 residues. CDR3 sequence: CASSLDGLVSYEQYF. As DNA, the CDR3 is TGTGCCAGCAGCTTAGATGGCCTGGTTTCCTACGAGCAGTACTTC.

This clone showed up just once. This chain links TRBV7-9 with TRBJ1-4; TRBD1 aligns across 10 bases. The CDR3 length is 16 residues. Germline V lookup: CDR1 SEHNR, CDR2 FQNEAQ (reference sequence). V gave up 1 base and J gave up 4 bases; unmatched junction bases: 3. The CDR3 spells CASSLGDRGLNEKLFF. The CDR3 DNA reads TGTGCCAGCAGCTTAGGAGACAGGGGGCTTAATGAAAAACTGTTTTTT.

The rearrangement joins TRBV14 to TRBJ1-4; tentative D call: TRBD1 (6 bases). V lost 3 bases to trimming and J lost 0 bases, with 11 bases between them. Germline V gives CDR1 SGHDN, CDR2 FVKESK. The length of the CDR3 is 16 residues. CDR3 amino acids: CASSQRTAATNEKLFF. The DNA of the CDR3 is TGTGCCAGCAGCCAGCGGACAGCCGCAACTAATGAAAAACTGTTTTTT.

The V and J genes are TRBV5-1 and TRBJ1-1; the match to TRBD1 covers 7 bases. CDR1 is SGHRS and CDR2 is YFSETQ in the germline V gene. V shed 4 bases and J 0 bases; nucleotides not matched to a gene: 0. CDR3 length equals 13 residues. The CDR3 DNA is TGCGCCAGCAGCGGGACAGTGAACACTGAAGCTTTCTTT. It specifies CASSGTVNTEAFF.

As DNA, the CDR3 is TGTGCCAGCAGTGAATATAGCGGGGGGGCAAATGAGCAGTTCTTC. This codes for CASSEYSGGANEQFF. The J gene is TRBJ2-1, the V gene TRBV25-1, with 11 bases lining up with TRBD2. J gave up 7 bases and V 0 bases, and 2 bases lay outside the gene matches. CDR1 and CDR2 from the germline V gene are MGHDK and SYGVNS. CDR3 size: 15 residues.

The rearrangement joins TRBV5-1 to TRBJ2-3; 8 bases line up with TRBD1. CDR1 is SGHRS, CDR2 YFSETQ, per germline. This CDR3 comprises 14 residues. With 4 bases clipped from V and 3 bases from J, the junction kept 4 bases outside the gene matches. The CDR3: CASSVGQGTDTQYF. The CDR3 nucleotides are TGCGCCAGCAGCGTTGGACAGGGAACAGATACGCAGTATTTT.

The J gene is TRBJ2-2, the V gene TRBV14; TRBD2 aligns across 12 bases. Germline CDR1 and CDR2: SGHDN and FVKESK. The CDR3 is 16 amino acids. V was pared by 4 bases and J by 5 bases, with 5 bases of the junction left unmatched. CDR3 sequence reads: CASSLLAGGTTGELFF. CDR3 DNA sequence: TGTGCCAGCAGCCTTCTAGCGGGGGGGACTACCGGGGAGCTGTTTTTT.